Sequencing of this T cell receptor (beta chain) was carried out in a study of T cells in Graves' hyperthyroidism and ophthalmopathy. Overall study context: Upon initial diagnosis and before any treatment, peripheral blood was collected.

This clonotype was observed at least ten times. CDR3 length: 15 residues. The V gene's germline CDR1 is SNHLY and CDR2 FYNNEI. V lost 7 bases to trimming and J lost 0 bases, with 13 bases between them. Lactation, pregnancy, other autoimmune disease or uncontrolled infection excluded patients. RNA transcripts served as the template for amplifying TCR beta CDR3 regions. Initially, a first-round RT-PCR of the TCR CDR3 employed the HTBI primer set. TCRdb passed the multiplex PCR reads through MiXCR, listing each CDR3 protein once. The sample contains roughly 700,000 distinct CDR3 sequences, 35% of which appear only once.

V and J are TRBV2 and TRBJ1-3; possibly TRBD1 for D (5 bases). Input material: blood. The origin of this receptor is a woman aged 35 to 49 with Graves' hyperthyroidism. The CDR3 DNA reads TGTGCCAGCAAACAGGAGGTTTTCTCTGGAAACACCATATATTTT. Encoded protein: CASKQEVFSGNTIYF. The whole variable domain, filled in from reference TRBV2 and TRBJ1-3, reads EPEVTQTPSHQVTQMGQEVILRCVPISNHLYFYWYRQILGQKVEFLVSFYNNEISEKSEIFDDQFSVERPDGSNFTLKIRSTKLEDSAMYFCASKQEVFSGNTIYFGEGSWLTVV.